The clone carrying this T cell receptor (beta chain) was counted many times. Its antigen is not known. Researchers took RNA transcripts and amplified the TCR beta CDR3 regions from them. With the HTBI primer set, the TCR CDR3 went through a first round of RT-PCR. MiXCR, run by TCRdb on the multiplex PCR reads, gives a single entry per CDR3 protein. The table includes a few hundred thousand distinct CDR3 sequences, about 16% detected once. The sample comes from a study of T cells in Graves' hyperthyroidism and ophthalmopathy. Notes on the study in general: Blood also carried most thyroid clonotypes expanded above 0.001. Before onset, ophthalmopathy was predicted by the model a median about 6.2 months earlier.

In germline, CDR1 is SNHLY, CDR2 FYNNEI. Deletions cut 0 bases from V and 7 bases from J, with 12 bases between. The CDR3 extends over 15 amino acids. The rearrangement joins TRBV2 to TRBJ1-4; D remains ambiguous. The sequence came from a woman aged 30 to 39 with Graves' hyperthyroidism. Sequences were obtained from blood. The CDR3 nucleotides are TGTGCCAGCAGTGAAGCGCTGGGCAGTAGTGAAAAACTGTTTTTT. Protein product: CASSEALGSSEKLFF.